This is a list of T cell receptor beta chains from one sample in a study of Graves' ophthalmopathy and Graves' hyperthyroidism. TCRdb used MiXCR to reprocess the multiplex PCR reads, holding one entry per CDR3 protein. This sample has hundreds of thousands of distinct CDR3 sequences, with around 42% found just once. Material: peripheral blood. These receptors were taken from an adult man with Graves' ophthalmopathy. Both conserved end residues are part of each CDR3. A D gene is named only where the DNA matches it firmly. The size entry is marked missing in some rows and otherwise reads once, few, many or a size class.

CDR3 protein	CDR3 DNA	V gene	J gene	clone size	D gene
CASSLTGRPCGYTF	TGTGCCAGCAGCTTGACAGGAAGACCCTGTGGCTACACCTTC	TRBV5-6	TRBJ1-2	.	.
CASSLDSVGVDSPLHF	TGTGCCAGCAGCCTAGACAGTGTAGGGGTTGATTCACCCCTCCACTTT	TRBV6-5	TRBJ1-6	.	.
CASRVGLAGGRGYNEQFF	TGTGCCAGCAGAGTGGGACTAGCGGGAGGGCGGGGTTACAATGAGCAGTTCTTC	TRBV2	TRBJ2-1	.	TRBD2
CASKERGTVSGANVLTF	TGTGCCAGTAAGGAGCGGGGGACCGTCTCTGGGGCCAACGTCCTGACTTTC	TRBV19	TRBJ2-6	many	TRBD2
CATSDAALQGTKTGELFF	TGTGCCACCAGTGATGCAGCCTTACAGGGGACGAAAACCGGGGAGCTGTTTTTT	TRBV24-1	TRBJ2-2	.	TRBD1
CASSLARSDGELFF	TGTGCCAGCAGCTTAGCGAGGTCCGACGGGGAGCTGTTTTTT	TRBV7-2	TRBJ2-2	few	.
CASSLSGTGGEGYTF	TGTGCCAGCAGCCTCTCCGGGACAGGGGGGGAAGGCTACACCTTC	TRBV7-3	TRBJ1-2	few	TRBD1
CASSLGQLNSPLHF	TGTGCCAGCAGCTTAGGACAGCTTAATTCACCCCTCCACTTT	TRBV7-6	TRBJ1-6	few	.
CATSDFRTQYF	TGTGCCACCAGTGATTTTAGGACCCAGTACTTC	TRBV24-1	TRBJ2-5	.	.
CASSVNAGSPNYGYTF	TGTGCCAGCAGTGTCAACGCCGGGTCCCCTAACTATGGCTACACCTTC	TRBV2	TRBJ1-2	.	.
CASSFMGTGENEQYF	TGTGCCAGCAGCTTCATGGGGACAGGGGAAAACGAGCAGTACTTC	TRBV7-6	TRBJ2-7	few	TRBD1